This T cell receptor (beta chain) was recorded in a study of T cell clonotyping in hematopoietic cell transplantation. CDR1 is SQVTM and CDR2 is ANQGSEA in the germline V gene. The CDR3 length is 14 residues. V shed 8 bases, J shed 4 bases, and the junction held 10 bases outside the gene matches. The protocol was immunoSEQ multiplex PCR, while the TCRdb copy is restricted to in-frame clones and leaves out a portion. The sample includes 1,500 to 2,000 clones, approximately 90% of them seen just once. The chain links TRBV29-1 to TRBJ2-1; TRBD1 agrees at 8 bases. This TCR was sampled from a young adult male patient who had an allogeneic stem cell transplant from a related donor, so the T cells may come from the graft donor. Some clones in this sample may be carry-over from other donors' samples. The source was PBMCs, collected at the time of graft-versus-host disease after allogeneic stem cell transplant. The CDR3: CSSYGQGLYNEQFF. The CDR3 DNA reads TGCAGCTCCTACGGACAGGGACTTTACAATGAGCAGTTCTTC.